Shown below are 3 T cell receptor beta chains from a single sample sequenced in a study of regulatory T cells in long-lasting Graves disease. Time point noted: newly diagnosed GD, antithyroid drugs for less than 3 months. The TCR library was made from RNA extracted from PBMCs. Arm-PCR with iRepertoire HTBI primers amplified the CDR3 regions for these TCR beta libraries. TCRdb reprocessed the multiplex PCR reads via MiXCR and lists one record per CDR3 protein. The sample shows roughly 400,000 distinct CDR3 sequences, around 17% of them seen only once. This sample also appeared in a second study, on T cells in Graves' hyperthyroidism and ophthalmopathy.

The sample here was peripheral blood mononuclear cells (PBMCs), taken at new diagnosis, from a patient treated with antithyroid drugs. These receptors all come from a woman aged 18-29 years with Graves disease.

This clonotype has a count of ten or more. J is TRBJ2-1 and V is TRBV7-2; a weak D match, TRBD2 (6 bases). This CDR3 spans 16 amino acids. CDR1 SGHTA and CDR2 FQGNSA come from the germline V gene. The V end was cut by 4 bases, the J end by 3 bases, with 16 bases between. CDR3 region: CASSYGTGEVYNEQFF. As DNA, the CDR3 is TGTGCCAGCAGCTATGGGACGGGAGAAGTCTACAATGAGCAGTTCTTC.

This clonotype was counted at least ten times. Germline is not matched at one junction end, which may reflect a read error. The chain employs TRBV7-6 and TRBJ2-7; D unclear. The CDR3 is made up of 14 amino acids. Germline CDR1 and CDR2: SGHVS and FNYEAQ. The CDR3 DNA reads TGTGCCAGCAGCTCCGCAGGTAGATCCTCCGAGCAGTACTTC. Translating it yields CASSSAGRSSEQYF.

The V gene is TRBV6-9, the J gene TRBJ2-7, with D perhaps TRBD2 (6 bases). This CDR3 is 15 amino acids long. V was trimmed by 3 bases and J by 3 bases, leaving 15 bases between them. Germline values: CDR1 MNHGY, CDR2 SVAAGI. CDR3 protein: CASSYALADHYEQYF. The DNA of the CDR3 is TGTGCCAGCAGTTACGCCTTAGCGGACCACTACGAGCAGTACTTC.